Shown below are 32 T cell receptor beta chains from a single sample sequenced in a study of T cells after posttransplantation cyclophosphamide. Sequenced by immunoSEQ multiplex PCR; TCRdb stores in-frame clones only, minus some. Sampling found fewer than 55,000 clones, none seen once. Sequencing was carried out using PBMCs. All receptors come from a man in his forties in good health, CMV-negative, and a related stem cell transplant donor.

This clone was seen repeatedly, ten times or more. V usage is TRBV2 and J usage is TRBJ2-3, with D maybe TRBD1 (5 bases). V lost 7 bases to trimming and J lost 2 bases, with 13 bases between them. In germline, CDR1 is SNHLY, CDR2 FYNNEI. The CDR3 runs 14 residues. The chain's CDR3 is CASKVAGNTDTQYF. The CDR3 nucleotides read TGTGCCAGCAAGGTTGCAGGGAACACAGATACGCAGTATTTT.

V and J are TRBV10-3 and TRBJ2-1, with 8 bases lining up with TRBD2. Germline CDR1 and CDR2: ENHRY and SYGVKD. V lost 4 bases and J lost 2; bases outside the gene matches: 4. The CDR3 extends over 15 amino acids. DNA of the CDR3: TGTGCCATCAGTGTCGGTAGCGGGGCCTACAATGAGCAGTTCTTC. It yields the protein CAISVGSGAYNEQFF.

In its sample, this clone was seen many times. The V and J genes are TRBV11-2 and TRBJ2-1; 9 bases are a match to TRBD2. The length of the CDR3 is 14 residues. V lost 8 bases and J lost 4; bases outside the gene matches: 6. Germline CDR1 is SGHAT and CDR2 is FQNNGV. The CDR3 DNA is TGTGCCAGCGCGGGGGGGGAACAATACAATGAGCAGTTCTTC. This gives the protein CASAGGEQYNEQFF.

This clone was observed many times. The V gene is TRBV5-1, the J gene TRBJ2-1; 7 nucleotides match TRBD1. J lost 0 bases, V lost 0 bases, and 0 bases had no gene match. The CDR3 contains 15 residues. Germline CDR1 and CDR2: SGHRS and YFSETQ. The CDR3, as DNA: TGCGCCAGCAGCTTGGGGGACAGCTCCTACAATGAGCAGTTCTTC. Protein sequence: CASSLGDSSYNEQFF.

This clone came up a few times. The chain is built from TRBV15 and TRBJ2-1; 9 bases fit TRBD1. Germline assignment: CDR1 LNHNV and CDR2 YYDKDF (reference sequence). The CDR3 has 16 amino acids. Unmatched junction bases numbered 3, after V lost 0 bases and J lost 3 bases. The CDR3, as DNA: TGTGCCACCAGCAGAGATCCGACAGGGGGCTACAATGAGCAGTTCTTC. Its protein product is CATSRDPTGGYNEQFF.

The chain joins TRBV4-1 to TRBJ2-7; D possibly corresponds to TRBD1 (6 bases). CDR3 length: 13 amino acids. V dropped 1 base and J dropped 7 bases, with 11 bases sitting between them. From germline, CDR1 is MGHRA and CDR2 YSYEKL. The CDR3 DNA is TGCGCCAGCAGCCAAGGCTCAGGGGTTGAGCAGTACTTC. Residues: CASSQGSGVEQYF.

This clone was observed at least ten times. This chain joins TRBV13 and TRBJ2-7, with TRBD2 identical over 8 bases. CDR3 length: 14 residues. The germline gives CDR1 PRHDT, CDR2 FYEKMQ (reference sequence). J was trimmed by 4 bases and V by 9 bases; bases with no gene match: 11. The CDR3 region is CARLAADLSYEQYV. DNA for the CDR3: TGTGCCAGACTAGCGGCCGATCTTTCGTACGAGCAGTACGTC.

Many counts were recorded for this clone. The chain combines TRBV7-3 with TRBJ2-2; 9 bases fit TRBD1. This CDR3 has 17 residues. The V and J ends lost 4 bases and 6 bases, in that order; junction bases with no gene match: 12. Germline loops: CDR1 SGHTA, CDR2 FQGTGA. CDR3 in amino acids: CASSSTQDRGLSGELFF. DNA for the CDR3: TGTGCCAGCAGCTCCACCCAGGACAGGGGTCTTTCCGGGGAGCTGTTTTTT.

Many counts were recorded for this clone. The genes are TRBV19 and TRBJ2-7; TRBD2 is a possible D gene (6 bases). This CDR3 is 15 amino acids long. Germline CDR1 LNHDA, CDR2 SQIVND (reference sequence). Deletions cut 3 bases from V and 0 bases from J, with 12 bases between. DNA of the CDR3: TGTGCCAGTAGTATCACGGGGGTTAACTCCTACGAGCAGTACTTC. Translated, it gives CASSITGVNSYEQYF.

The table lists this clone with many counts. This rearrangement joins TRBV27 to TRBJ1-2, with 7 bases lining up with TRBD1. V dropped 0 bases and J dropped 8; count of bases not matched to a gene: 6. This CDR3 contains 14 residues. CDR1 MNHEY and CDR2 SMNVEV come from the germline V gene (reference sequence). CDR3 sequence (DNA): TGTGCCAGCAGTTTATCCCTGCAGGGGGACGGCTACACCTTC. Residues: CASSLSLQGDGYTF.

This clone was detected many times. In nucleotides, the CDR3 is TGTGCCAGCAGTCCCCGACTAGCGGGGGATAATGAGCAGTTCTTC. Amino acids: CASSPRLAGDNEQFF. This sequence joins TRBV2 and TRBJ2-1; 12 nucleotides agree with TRBD2. Trimming at V came to 5 bases and at J to 7 bases, leaving 6 bases not matched to a gene. The CDR3 loop spans 15 amino acids. Germline assignment: CDR1 SNHLY and CDR2 FYNNEI.

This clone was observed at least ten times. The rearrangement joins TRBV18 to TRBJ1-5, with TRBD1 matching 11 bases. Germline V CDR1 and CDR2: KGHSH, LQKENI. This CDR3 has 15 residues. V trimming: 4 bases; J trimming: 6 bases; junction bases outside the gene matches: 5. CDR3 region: CASSLDRGRIQPQHF. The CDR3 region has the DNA TGTGCCAGCTCACTGGACAGGGGGCGCATTCAGCCCCAGCATTTT.

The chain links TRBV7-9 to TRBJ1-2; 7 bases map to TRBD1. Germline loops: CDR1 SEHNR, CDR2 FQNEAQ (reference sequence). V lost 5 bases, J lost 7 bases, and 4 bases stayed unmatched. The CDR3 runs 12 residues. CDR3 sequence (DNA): TGTGCCAGCAGCCCACAGGGGAGTGGCTACACCTTC. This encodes CASSPQGSGYTF. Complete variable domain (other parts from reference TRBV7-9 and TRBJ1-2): DTGVSQNPRHKITKRGQNVTFRCDPISEHNRLYWYRQTLGQGPEFLTYFQNEAQLEKSRLLSDRFSAERPKGSFSTLEIQRTEQGDSAMYLCASSPQGSGYTFGSGTRLTVV.

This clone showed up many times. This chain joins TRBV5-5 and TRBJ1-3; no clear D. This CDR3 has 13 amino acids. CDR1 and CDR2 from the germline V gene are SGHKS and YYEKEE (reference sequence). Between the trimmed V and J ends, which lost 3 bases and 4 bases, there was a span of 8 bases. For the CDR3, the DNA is TGTGCCAGCAGCTCGACCGGGGGAAACACCATATATTTT. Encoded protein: CASSSTGGNTIYF.

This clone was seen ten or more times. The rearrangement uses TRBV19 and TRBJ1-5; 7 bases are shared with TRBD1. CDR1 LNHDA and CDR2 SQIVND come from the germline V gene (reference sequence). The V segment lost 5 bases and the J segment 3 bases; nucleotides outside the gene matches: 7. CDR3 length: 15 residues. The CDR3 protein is CASSFWQGDNQPQHF. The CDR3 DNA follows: TGTGCCAGTAGTTTTTGGCAGGGGGACAATCAGCCCCAGCATTTT.

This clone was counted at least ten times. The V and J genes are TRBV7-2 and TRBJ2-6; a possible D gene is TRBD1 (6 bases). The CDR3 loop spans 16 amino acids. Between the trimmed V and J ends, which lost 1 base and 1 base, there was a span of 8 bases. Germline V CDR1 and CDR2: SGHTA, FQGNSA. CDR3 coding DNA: TGTGCCAGCAGCTTAGACAGGGTGTCTGGGGCCAACGTCCTGACTTTC. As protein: CASSLDRVSGANVLTF. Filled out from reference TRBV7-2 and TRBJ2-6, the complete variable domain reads GAGVSQSPSNKVTEKGKDVELRCDPISGHTALYWYRQSLGQGLEFLIYFQGNSAPDKSGLPSDRFSAERTGGSVSTLTIQRTQQEDSAVYLCASSLDRVSGANVLTFGAGSRLTVL.

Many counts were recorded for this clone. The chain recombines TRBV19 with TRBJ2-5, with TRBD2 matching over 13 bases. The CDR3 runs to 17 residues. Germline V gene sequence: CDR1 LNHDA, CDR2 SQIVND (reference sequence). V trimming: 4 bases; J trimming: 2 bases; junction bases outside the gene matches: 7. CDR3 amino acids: CASSTSGGLAGQETQYF. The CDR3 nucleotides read TGTGCCAGTAGTACAAGCGGGGGACTAGCGGGACAAGAGACCCAGTACTTC.

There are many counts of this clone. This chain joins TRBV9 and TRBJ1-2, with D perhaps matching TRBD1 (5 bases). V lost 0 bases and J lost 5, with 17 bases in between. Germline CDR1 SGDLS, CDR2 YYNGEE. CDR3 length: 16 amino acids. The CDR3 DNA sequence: TGTGCCAGCAGCGTAGGTCCAGGCGGGGGATTATATGGCTACACCTTC. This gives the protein CASSVGPGGGLYGYTF.

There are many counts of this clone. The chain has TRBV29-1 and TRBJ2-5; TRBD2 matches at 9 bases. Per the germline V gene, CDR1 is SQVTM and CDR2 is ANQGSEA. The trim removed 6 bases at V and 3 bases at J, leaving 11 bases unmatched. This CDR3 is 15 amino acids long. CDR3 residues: CSVSGLAGFKETQYF. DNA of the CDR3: TGCAGCGTCAGTGGGCTAGCGGGATTTAAAGAGACCCAGTACTTC.

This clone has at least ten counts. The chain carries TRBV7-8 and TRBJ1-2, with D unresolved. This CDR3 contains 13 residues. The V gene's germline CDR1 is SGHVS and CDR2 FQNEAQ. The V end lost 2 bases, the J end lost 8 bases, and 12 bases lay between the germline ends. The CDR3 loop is CASSLYQDLGYTF. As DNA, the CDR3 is TGTGCCAGCAGCTTATACCAGGATCTCGGCTACACCTTC.

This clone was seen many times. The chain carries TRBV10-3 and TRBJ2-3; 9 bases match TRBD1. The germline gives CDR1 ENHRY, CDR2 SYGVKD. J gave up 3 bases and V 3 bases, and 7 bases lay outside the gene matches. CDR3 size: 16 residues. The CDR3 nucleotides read TGTGCCATCAGTGATAGGGACAGGGATGTTACAGATACGCAGTATTTT. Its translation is CAISDRDRDVTDTQYF.

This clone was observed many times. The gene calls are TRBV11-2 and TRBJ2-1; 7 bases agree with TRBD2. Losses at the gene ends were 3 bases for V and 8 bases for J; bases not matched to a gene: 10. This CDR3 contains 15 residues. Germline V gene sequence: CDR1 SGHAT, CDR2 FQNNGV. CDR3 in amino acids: CASSFGAGVEYEQFF. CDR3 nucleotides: TGTGCCAGCAGCTTTGGGGCGGGGGTGGAGTATGAGCAGTTCTTC.

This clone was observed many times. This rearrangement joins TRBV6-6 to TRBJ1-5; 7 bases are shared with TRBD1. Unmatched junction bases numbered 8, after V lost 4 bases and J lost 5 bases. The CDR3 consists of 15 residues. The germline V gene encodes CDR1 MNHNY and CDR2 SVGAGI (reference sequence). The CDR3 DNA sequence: TGTGCCAGCAGTTCACAACAGGGGTCCTATCAGCCCCAGCATTTT. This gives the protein CASSSQQGSYQPQHF.

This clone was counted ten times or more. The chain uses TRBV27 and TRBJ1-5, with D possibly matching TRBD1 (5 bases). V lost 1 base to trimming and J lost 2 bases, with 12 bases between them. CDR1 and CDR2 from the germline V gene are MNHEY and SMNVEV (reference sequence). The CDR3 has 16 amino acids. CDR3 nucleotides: TGTGCCAGCAGTTTATGGGGCGGGACTGGCAATCAGCCCCAGCATTTT. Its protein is CASSLWGGTGNQPQHF.

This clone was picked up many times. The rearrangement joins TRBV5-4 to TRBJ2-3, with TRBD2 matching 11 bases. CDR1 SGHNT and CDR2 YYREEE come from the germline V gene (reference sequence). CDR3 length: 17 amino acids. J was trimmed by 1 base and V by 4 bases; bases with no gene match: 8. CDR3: CASSLAGGLGGTDTQYF. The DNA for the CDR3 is TGTGCCAGCAGCCTAGCGGGAGGCCTTGGGGGCACAGATACGCAGTATTTT.

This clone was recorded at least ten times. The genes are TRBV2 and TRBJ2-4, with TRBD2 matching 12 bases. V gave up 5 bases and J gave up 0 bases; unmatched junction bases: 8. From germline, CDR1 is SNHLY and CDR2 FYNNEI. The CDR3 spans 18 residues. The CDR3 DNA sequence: TGTGCCAGCAGTTCCCTAGCGGGAGGGGTCTCAGCCAAAAACATTCAGTACTTC. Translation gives CASSSLAGGVSAKNIQYF.

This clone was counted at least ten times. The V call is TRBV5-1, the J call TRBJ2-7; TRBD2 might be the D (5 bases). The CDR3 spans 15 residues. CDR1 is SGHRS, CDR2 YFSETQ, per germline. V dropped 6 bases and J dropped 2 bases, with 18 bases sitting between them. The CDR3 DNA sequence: TGCGCCAGCACCAAACCGGACGGAGGCACCTACGAGCAGTACTTC. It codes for CASTKPDGGTYEQYF.

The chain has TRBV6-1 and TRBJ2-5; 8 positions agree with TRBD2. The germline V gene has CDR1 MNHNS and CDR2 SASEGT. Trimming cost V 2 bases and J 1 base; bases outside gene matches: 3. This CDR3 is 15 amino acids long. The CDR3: CASSELGGGQETQYF. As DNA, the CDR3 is TGTGCCAGCAGTGAACTCGGGGGGGGCCAAGAGACCCAGTACTTC.

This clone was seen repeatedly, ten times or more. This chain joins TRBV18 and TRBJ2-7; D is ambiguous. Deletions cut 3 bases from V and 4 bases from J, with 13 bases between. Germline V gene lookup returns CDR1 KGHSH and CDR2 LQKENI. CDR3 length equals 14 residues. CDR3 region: CASSPKTDTYEQYF. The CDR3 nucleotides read TGTGCCAGCTCACCGAAAACCGATACTTACGAGCAGTACTTC. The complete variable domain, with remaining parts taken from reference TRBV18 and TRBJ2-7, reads NAGVMQNPRHLVRRRGQEARLRCSPMKGHSHVYWYRQLPEEGLKFMVYLQKENIIDESGMPKERFSAEFPKEGPSILRIQQVVRGDSAAYFCASSPKTDTYEQYFGPGTRLTVT.

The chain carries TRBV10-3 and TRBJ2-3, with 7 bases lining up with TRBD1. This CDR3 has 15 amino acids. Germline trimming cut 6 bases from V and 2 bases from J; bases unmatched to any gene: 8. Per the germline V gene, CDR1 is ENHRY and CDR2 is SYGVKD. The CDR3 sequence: CAIRSNRGDTDTQYF. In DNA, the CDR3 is TGTGCCATCAGATCTAACAGGGGAGACACAGATACGCAGTATTTT.

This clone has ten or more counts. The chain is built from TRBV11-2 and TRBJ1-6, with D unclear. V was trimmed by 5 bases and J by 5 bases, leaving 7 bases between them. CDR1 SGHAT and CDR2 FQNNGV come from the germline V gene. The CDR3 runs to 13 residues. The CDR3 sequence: CASSQSNNSPLHF. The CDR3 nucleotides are TGTGCCAGCAGCCAGTCAAATAATTCACCCCTCCACTTT.

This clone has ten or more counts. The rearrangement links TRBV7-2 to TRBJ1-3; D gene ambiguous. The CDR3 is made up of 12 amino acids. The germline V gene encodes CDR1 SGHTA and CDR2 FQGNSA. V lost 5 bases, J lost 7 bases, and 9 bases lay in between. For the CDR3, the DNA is TGTGCCAGCAGCCAAGCACAGAACACCATATATTTT. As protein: CASSQAQNTIYF.